The clone carrying this T cell receptor beta chain was seen once. What it binds is not known. The PCR contained 60 Vbeta and 13 Jbeta primers. Clones were sequenced by immunoSEQ multiplex PCR, and TCRdb holds only the in-frame ones, with some missing. The sample lists about 160,000 clones, around nine tenths occurring once. These donors, healthy bone marrow donors, were studied. These data belong to a study of cytomegalovirus exposure and HLA in healthy donors. As for the study in general: Of the donors genotyped, several hundred in all, 65% to 90% fell in the Caucasian-associated ancestry cluster.

Overall study results and limits: In all likelihood, a cluster of highly shared sequence variants was a sequencing artifact.

Trimming removed 7 bases from V and 10 bases from J, with 16 bases in between. Germline V CDR1 and CDR2: LNHDA, SQIVND (reference sequence). The CDR3 length is 12 residues. The gene calls are TRBV19 and TRBJ2-5; no reliable D call. This receptor was obtained from a woman aged 25-40 years in good health and CMV-seronegative. Material for sequencing was PBMCs. The CDR3 DNA sequence: TGTGCCAGTACCAACAGCCACCTCGACCAGTACTTC. Its protein is CASTNSHLDQYF.